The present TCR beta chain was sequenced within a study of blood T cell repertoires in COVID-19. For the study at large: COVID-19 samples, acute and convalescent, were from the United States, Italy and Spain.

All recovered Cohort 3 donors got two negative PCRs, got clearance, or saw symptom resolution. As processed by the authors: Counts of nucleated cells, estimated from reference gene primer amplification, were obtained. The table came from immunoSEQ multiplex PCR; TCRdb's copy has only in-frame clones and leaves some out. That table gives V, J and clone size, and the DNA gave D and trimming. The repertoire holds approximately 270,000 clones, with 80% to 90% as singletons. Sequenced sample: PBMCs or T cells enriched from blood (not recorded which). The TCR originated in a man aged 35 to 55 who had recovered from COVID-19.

DNA of the CDR3: TGTGCCACCAGCAGAGGGTGGAGCTCTGGAAACACCATATATTTT. It yields the protein CATSRGWSSGNTIYF. The chain couples TRBV15 to TRBJ1-3, with no clear D. There are 15 residues in the CDR3. V lost 1 base to trimming and J lost 0 bases, with 7 bases between them. The V gene's germline CDR1 is LNHNV and CDR2 YYDKDF (reference sequence).